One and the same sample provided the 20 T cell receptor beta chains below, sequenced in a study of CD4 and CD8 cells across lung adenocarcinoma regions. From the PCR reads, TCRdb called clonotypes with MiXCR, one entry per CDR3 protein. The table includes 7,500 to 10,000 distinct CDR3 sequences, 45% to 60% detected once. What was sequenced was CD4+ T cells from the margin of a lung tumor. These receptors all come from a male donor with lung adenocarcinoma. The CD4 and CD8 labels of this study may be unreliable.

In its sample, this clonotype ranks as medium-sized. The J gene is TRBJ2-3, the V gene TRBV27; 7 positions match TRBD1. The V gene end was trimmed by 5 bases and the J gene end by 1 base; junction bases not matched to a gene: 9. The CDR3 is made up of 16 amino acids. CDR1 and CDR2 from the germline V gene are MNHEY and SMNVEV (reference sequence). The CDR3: CASSGTVPRGTDTQYF. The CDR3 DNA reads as TGTGCCAGCAGTGGGACAGTCCCGCGGGGCACAGATACGCAGTATTTT.

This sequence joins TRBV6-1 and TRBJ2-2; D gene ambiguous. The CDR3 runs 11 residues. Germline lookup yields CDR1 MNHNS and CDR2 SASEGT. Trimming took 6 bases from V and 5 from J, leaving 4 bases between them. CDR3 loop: CASSRTGELFF. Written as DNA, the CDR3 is TGTGCCAGCAGCCGAACCGGGGAGCTGTTTTTT.

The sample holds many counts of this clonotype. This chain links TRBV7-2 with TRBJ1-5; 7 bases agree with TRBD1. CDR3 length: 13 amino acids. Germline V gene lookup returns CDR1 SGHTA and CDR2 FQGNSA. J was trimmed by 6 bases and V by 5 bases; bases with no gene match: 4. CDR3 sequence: CASSLYRGQPQHF. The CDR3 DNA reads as TGTGCCAGCAGCCTCTACAGGGGTCAGCCCCAGCATTTT.

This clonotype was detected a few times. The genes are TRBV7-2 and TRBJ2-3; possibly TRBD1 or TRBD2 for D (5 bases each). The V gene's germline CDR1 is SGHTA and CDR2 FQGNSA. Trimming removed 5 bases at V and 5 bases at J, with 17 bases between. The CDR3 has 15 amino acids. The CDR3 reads CASSLGTAGGDTQYF. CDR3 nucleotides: TGTGCCAGCAGCCTTGGGACGGCAGGTGGAGATACGCAGTATTTT.

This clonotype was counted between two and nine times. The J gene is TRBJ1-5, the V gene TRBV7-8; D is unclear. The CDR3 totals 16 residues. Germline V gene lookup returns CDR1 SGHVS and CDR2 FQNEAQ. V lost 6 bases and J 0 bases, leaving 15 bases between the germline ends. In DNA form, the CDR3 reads TGTGCCAGCAGTCAGAATTGGGTCAATAGCAATCAGCCCCAGCATTTT. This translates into CASSQNWVNSNQPQHF.

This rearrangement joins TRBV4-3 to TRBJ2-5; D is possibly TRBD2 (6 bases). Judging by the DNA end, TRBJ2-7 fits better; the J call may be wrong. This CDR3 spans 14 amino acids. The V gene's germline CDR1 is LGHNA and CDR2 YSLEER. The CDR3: CASSRGELHYEQYF. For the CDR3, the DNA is TGCGCCAGCAGCCGGGGGGAATTGCACTACGAGCAGTACTTC.

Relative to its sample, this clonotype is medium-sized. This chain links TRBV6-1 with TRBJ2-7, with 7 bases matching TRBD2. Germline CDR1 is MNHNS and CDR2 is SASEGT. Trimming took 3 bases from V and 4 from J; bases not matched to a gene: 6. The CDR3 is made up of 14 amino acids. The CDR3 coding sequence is TGTGCCAGCAGTGAGGGGGGGGGTAGGTACGAGCAGTACTTC. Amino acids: CASSEGGGRYEQYF.

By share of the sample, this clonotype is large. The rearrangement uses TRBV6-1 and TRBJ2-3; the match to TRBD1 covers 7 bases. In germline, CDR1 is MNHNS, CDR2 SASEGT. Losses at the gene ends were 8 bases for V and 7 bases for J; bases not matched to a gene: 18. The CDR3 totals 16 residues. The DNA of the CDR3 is TGTGCCAGCTCCGAGGGGGCCGTTTTTCTGGTGCATACGCAGTATTTT. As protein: CASSEGAVFLVHTQYF.

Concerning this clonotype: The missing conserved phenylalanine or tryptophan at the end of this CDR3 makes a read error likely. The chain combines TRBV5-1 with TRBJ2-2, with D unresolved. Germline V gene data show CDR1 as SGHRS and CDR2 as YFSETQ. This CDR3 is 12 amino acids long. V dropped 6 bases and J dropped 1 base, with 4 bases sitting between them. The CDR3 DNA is TGCGCCAGCAAGGTGAACACCGGGGAGCTGTTTTCT. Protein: CASKVNTGELFS.

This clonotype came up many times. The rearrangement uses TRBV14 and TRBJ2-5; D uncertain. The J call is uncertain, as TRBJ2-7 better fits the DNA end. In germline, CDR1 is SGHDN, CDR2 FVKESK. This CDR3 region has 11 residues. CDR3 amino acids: CASSQHYEQYF. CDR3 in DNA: TGTGCCAGCAGCCAACACTACGAGCAGTACTTC.

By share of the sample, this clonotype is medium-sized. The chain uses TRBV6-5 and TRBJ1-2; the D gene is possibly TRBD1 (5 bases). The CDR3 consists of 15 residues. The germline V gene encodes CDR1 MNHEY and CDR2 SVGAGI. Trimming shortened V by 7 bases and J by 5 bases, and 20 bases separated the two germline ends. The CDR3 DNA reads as TGTGCCAGCATTACTACCCCGGACACTGGGTATGGCTACACCTTC. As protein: CASITTPDTGYGYTF.

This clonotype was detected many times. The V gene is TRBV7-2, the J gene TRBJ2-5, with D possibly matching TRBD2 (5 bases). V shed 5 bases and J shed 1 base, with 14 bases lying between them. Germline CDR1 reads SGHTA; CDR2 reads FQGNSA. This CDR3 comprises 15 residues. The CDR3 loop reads CASSQYNSVQETQYF. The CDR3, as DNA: TGTGCCAGCAGCCAATATAATAGCGTCCAAGAGACCCAGTACTTC.

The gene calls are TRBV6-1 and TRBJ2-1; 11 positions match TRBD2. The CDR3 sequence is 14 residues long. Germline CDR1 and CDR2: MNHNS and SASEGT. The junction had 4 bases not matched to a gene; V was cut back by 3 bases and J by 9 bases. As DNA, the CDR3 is TGTGCCAGCAGTGAGGTAGCGGGAGGGCTTGAGCAGTTCTTC. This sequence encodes CASSEVAGGLEQFF.

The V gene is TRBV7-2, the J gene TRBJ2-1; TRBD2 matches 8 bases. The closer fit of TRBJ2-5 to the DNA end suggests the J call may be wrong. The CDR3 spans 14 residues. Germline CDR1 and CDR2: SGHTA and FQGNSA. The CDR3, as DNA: TGTGCGGGGAGCGGGGGCCGTGGGCAAAAGACCCAGTACTTC. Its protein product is CAGSGGRGQKTQYF.

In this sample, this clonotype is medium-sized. CDR3 sequence (DNA): TGTGCCAGCAGTTATGCGACAGGGCGGATCGCAGATACGCAGTATTTT. Its protein product is CASSYATGRIADTQYF. The chain carries TRBV27 and TRBJ2-3; 7 bases match TRBD1. V was pared by 4 bases and J by 4 bases, with 11 bases of the junction left unmatched. This CDR3 region has 16 residues. Germline values: CDR1 MNHEY, CDR2 SMNVEV (reference sequence).

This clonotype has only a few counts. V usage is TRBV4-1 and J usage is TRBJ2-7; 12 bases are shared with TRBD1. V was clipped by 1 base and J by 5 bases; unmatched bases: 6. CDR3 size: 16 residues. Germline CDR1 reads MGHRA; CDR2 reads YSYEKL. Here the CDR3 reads CASSQVGGQGAHEQYF. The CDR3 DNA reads TGCGCCAGCAGCCAAGTTGGGGGACAGGGGGCCCACGAGCAGTACTTC.

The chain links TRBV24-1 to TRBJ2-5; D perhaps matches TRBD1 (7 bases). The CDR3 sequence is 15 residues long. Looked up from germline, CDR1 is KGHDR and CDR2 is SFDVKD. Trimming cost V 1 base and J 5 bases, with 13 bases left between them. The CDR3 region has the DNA TGTGCCACCAGTGATTTCCGGGACAGCGGGGAGACCCAGTACTTC. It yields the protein CATSDFRDSGETQYF.

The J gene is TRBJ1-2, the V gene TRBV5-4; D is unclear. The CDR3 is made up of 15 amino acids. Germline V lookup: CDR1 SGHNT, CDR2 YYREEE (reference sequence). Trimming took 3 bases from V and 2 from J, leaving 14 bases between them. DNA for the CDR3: TGTGCCAGCAGCTCCCCCTCCGGAAAAAACTATGGCTACACCTTC. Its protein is CASSSPSGKNYGYTF.

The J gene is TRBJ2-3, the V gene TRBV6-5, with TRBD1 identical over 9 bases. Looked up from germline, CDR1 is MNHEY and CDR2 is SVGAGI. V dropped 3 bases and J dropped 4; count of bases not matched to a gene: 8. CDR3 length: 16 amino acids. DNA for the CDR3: TGTGCCAGCAGTTATTACGGACAGGGGATGCCAGATACGCAGTATTTT. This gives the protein CASSYYGQGMPDTQYF.

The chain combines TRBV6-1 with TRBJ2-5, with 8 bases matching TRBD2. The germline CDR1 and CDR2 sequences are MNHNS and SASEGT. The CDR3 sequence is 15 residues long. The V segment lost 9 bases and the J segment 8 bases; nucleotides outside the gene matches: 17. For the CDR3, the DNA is TGTGCCAGGGGGGAGGGGGGCGGGGGGCCAGATACCCAGTACTTC. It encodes CARGEGGGGPDTQYF.